The 3 T cell receptor beta chains in this list originate from one sample, sequenced in a study of T-cell memory formation after mild COVID-19. TCRdb used MiXCR to reprocess the 5' RACE reads, holding one entry per CDR3 protein. The sample yields 530,000 or so distinct CDR3 sequences, roughly a sixth seen once. The sequenced sample consisted of PBMCs or a T cell subset sorted from them (not recorded which). The receptors derive from an adult woman who had mild COVID-19 (a few samples of this study predate the infection). Cell type and time point are not known.

This rearrangement joins TRBV15 to TRBJ2-5; 12 positions agree with TRBD2. Germline lookup yields CDR1 LNHNV and CDR2 YYDKDF (reference sequence). J lost 3 bases, V lost 0 bases, and 2 bases had no gene match. The CDR3 loop spans 16 amino acids. The CDR3 here is CATSRDRLAGEETQYF. The CDR3 DNA reads TGTGCCACCAGCAGAGATAGACTAGCGGGAGAAGAGACCCAGTACTTC.

This clonotype was found a few times. The V and J genes are TRBV7-6 and TRBJ2-2, with no clear D. Trimming took off 0 bases at V and 7 bases at J, with 12 bases between the two ends. The CDR3 is 15 amino acids. CDR1 SGHVS and CDR2 FNYEAQ come from the germline V gene. The CDR3 spells CASSLARGNRGELFF. CDR3 DNA sequence: TGTGCCAGCAGCTTAGCGCGAGGTAACCGCGGGGAGCTGTTTTTT.

A few counts support this clonotype. V is TRBV4-1 and J is TRBJ1-2; the D gene is possibly TRBD1 (6 bases). Germline loops: CDR1 MGHRA, CDR2 YSYEKL. The V end lost 0 bases, the J end lost 5 bases, and 16 bases lay between the germline ends. CDR3 length: 16 residues. The CDR3 bases are TGCGCCAGCAGCCAAGATCTCTTGACAGGCCAGTATGGCTACACCTTC. The encoded protein is CASSQDLLTGQYGYTF.